Here is one TCR beta chain with its context. Its cognate antigen is unknown. The entry originates in a study of cytomegalovirus exposure and HLA in healthy donors. Study conclusions and caveats: Previous analysis showed most TCR beta V segments were productive about 87% or about 30% of the time.

The CDR3 length is 13 residues. V dropped 6 bases and J dropped 1 base, with 8 bases sitting between them. The V gene's germline CDR1 is MNHEY and CDR2 SMNVEV (reference sequence). The PCR contained 60 Vbeta and 13 Jbeta primers. Some clones are missing from TCRdb's copy, which holds only in-frame ones; the method was immunoSEQ multiplex PCR. The sample contains approximately 260,000 clones, 80% to 95% of which appear only once. The sample consisted of PBMCs. The clonotype was recovered from a girl aged 2-15 years in good health and CMV-seronegative. The rearrangement links TRBV27 to TRBJ2-3, with TRBD2 as a possible D gene (6 bases). The CDR3 nucleotides read TGTGCCAGCAGGATAGCGGGCACAGATACGCAGTATTTT. Translating gives CASRIAGTDTQYF.